The rows below give T cell receptor beta chains drawn from one sample of a study of radiotherapy plus CTLA-4 blockade in lung cancer. Assay used: immunoSEQ multiplex PCR; TCRdb lists only in-frame clones, some missing. The table includes some 46,000 clones, roughly 80% detected once. The source was peripheral blood, collected from a patient treated with radiotherapy plus ipilimumab. These TCRs come from a human donor with non-small cell lung cancer who had stable disease on radiotherapy plus ipilimumab. Both conserved end residues are part of each CDR3. D genes are given only for firm matches. Clone size, where shown, is once, few, many, or a class for clones that have expanded.

D	V	size	J	DNA	CDR3
TRBD1	TRBV25-1	NA	TRBJ1-1	TGTGCCAGCAACAGGGGCAGCGGCGAGTTTTACACTGAAGCTTTCTTT	CASNRGSGEFYTEAFF
NA	TRBV9	NA	TRBJ2-7	TGTGCCAGCAGCCCCCTGGGGCAGCCCTACGAGCAGTACTTC	CASSPLGQPYEQYF
NA	TRBV6-4	medium-sized	TRBJ2-1	TGTGCCAGCAGTGCGGGACAGACTAGCAATGAGCAGTTCTTC	CASSAGQTSNEQFF
TRBD2	TRBV10-3	NA	TRBJ2-1	TGTGCCATCAGTGAGGAGACTAGCGACAATGAGCAGTTCTTC	CAISEETSDNEQFF
TRBD2	TRBV5-4	NA	TRBJ2-1	TGTGCCAGCAGCTCAACTAGGGCTAGCGGGAGCCCATACAATGAGCAGTTCTTC	CASSSTRASGSPYNEQFF
TRBD1	TRBV27	NA	TRBJ1-2	TGTGCCAGCAGTTTATCTAGGGGAGGACAGGGGAATGGCTACACCTTC	CASSLSRGGQGNGYTF
TRBD2	TRBV11-2	NA	TRBJ2-1	TGTGCCAGCAGCGGGGACTCGCGGGAGAGCTCCTACAATGAGCAGTTCTTC	CASSGDSRESSYNEQFF
NA	TRBV4-3	few	TRBJ1-2	TGCGCCAGCAGCCAAGATCGGGGGGCGCGAGGCTATGGCTACACCTTC	CASSQDRGARGYGYTF
NA	TRBV7-2	once	TRBJ1-5	TGTGCCAGCAGCCCCGCGACGGGGGGCTGGCAGCCCCAGCATTTT	CASSPATGGWQPQHF
TRBD2	TRBV9	NA	TRBJ2-1	TGTGCCAGCAGCGTACGGGAGGGCCGTCTAGCGGGTCGACGGGTCTACAATGAGCAGTTCTTC	CASSVREGRLAGRRVYNEQFF
NA	TRBV9	NA	TRBJ2-7	TGTGCCAGCAGCCTTACAGGCGCCTCCTACGAGCAGTACTTC	CASSLTGASYEQYF
NA	TRBV7-9	NA	TRBJ2-7	TGTGCCAGCAGCTCTAGCGCTCTTCCTAGACCAGACTACGACGAGCAGTACTTC	CASSSSALPRPDYDEQYF
TRBD2	TRBV12-5	NA	TRBJ2-7	TGTGCTAGTGGTTTGCCGACTACTAGCGGGAGGGCCACCTACGAGCAGTACTTC	CASGLPTTSGRATYEQYF
NA	TRBV9	few	TRBJ1-2	TGTGCCAGCAGCGTAGACGGTGGTGGCTACACCTTC	CASSVDGGGYTF
TRBD1	TRBV28	NA	TRBJ1-1	TGTGCCAGCAGGTCACCCGGACAGGGAATGAACACTGAAGCTTTCTTT	CASRSPGQGMNTEAFF
NA	TRBV7-6	NA	TRBJ2-2	TGTGCCAGCAGCTTAGCAGGGGCCGGGGAGCTGTTTTTT	CASSLAGAGELFF
TRBD2	TRBV7-3	NA	TRBJ2-1	TGTGCCAGCAGCGACAGGCGGGAGGGGCTTGAGCAGTTCTTC	CASSDRREGLEQFF
TRBD1	TRBV28	once	TRBJ1-6	TGTGCCAGCAGTTTAGGGGACAGGGGTTCACCCCTCCACTTT	CASSLGDRGSPLHF
NA	TRBV19	NA	TRBJ1-5	TGTGCCAGTAGCTACCGGGACAATCAAAGGGGCAATCAGCCCCAGCATTTT	CASSYRDNQRGNQPQHF
TRBD2	TRBV9	NA	TRBJ2-2	TGTGCCAGCACTGGGACTAGCGGTACTGGGGAGCTGTTTTTT	CASTGTSGTGELFF
TRBD1	TRBV5-1	NA	TRBJ2-1	TGCGCCAGCAGCCTCACCTCAGGGGGCGCGTTTTCATCCTCCTACAATGAGCAGTTCTTC	CASSLTSGGAFSSSYNEQFF
TRBD2	TRBV10-3	NA	TRBJ2-2	TGTGCCATCAGTGACCAACTAGCGTTGGACACCGGGGAGCTGTTTTTT	CAISDQLALDTGELFF
NA	TRBV5-5	NA	TRBJ2-7	TGTGCCAGCAGCTTGGGCAGGGTAAGATTGAGAGAGCAGTACTTC	CASSLGRVRLREQYF
TRBD1	TRBV10-3	NA	TRBJ1-2	TGCGCCATCAGGGGACAGGGGGCTGGCTACACCTTC	CAIRGQGAGYTF
TRBD2	TRBV9	NA	TRBJ2-3	TGTGCCAGCAGCCTGGCGGGAGGGCCGAGAGATACGCAGTATTTT	CASSLAGGPRDTQYF
TRBD2	TRBV29-1	NA	TRBJ2-1	TGCAGCACTGGACTAGCGGGGGACAATGAGCAGTTCTTC	CSTGLAGDNEQFF
NA	TRBV9	NA	TRBJ1-2	TGTGCCAGCAGCGCGCAGGAAACCCAATTCTATGGCTACACCTTC	CASSAQETQFYGYTF
NA	TRBV28	NA	TRBJ2-7	TGTGCCAGCAGTCTTAATCGCCGCCCGCGTCCCTCCTACGAGCAGTACTTC	CASSLNRRPRPSYEQYF
TRBD1	TRBV28	NA	TRBJ2-4	TGTGCCAGCAGTTCGGGACAGAGGGGGAACATTCAGTACTTC	CASSSGQRGNIQYF
TRBD2	TRBV27	NA	TRBJ2-3	TGTGCCAGCAGTTCCTCTAGCGGGAGCACAGATACGCAGTATTTT	CASSSSSGSTDTQYF
NA	TRBV28	NA	TRBJ2-4	TGTGCCAGCAGTTTTGCGTCGGAGTACTTC	CASSFASEYF
TRBD2	TRBV7-9	NA	TRBJ2-5	TGTGCCAGCAGCTTAGATCGCCTAGCGGGAGTCCAAGAGACCCAGTACTTC	CASSLDRLAGVQETQYF
TRBD2	TRBV7-8	NA	TRBJ2-2	TGTGCCAGCAGCTTAAAGTTCGCTAGCGGGAGCCTCGGGGGGGAGCTGTTTTTT	CASSLKFASGSLGGELFF
TRBD1	TRBV28	NA	TRBJ2-2	TGTGCCAGCAGTTTCTGGGCAGGGGGCAGCACCGGGGAGCTGTTTTTT	CASSFWAGGSTGELFF
NA	TRBV5-4	NA	TRBJ1-2	TGTGCCAGCAGCTTGGGAAGGGGCGCTGACTATGGCTACACCTTC	CASSLGRGADYGYTF
TRBD2	TRBV7-2	few	TRBJ2-1	TGTGCCAGCAGCCGGGCCCCCGGACTAGCCATCAATGAGCAGTTCTTC	CASSRAPGLAINEQFF
TRBD1	TRBV10-3	NA	TRBJ2-7	TGTGCCACCGGACAGGCCTACGAGCAGTACTTC	CATGQAYEQYF
NA	TRBV5-4	NA	TRBJ2-7	TGTGCCAGCAGCTTCGCGGCGGGATTCTACGAGCAGTACTTC	CASSFAAGFYEQYF
NA	TRBV6-5	NA	TRBJ2-1	TGTGCCAGCAGCCGTGACAGGCAGAACTACAATGAGCAGTTCTTC	CASSRDRQNYNEQFF
NA	TRBV10-1	NA	TRBJ2-7	TGCGCCAGCAGTGTAGCACGCCGACCCTACGAGCAGTACTTC	CASSVARRPYEQYF
TRBD2	TRBV4-3	NA	TRBJ2-1	TGCGCCAGCAGCCAAGAAAGCGTAGCGGGAGCCTCCTACAATGAGCAGTTCTTC	CASSQESVAGASYNEQFF